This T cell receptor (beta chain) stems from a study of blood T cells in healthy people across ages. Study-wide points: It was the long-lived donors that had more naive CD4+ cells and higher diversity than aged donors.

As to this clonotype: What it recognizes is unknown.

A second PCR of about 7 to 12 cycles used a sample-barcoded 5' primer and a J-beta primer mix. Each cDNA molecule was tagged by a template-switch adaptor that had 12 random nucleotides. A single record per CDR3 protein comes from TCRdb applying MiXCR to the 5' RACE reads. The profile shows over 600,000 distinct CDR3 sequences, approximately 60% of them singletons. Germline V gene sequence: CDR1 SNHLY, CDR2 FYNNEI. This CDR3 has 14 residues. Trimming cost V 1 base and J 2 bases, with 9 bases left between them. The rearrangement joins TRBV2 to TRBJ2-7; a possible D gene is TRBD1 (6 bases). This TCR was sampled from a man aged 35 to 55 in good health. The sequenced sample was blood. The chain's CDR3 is CASSEVGATYEQYF. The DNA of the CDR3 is TGTGCCAGCAGTGAAGTGGGGGCGACCTACGAGCAGTACTTC.